The subject of this entry is one T cell receptor (beta chain). Its matching antigen is unknown. The authors ran the immunoSEQ assay, v3.0, at survey level. The study targeted 40,000-50,000 T-cell genomes per sample in sequencing. Sequencing used immunoSEQ multiplex PCR; TCRdb keeps in-frame clones, though not all of them. The repertoire holds under 9,000 clones, with roughly 80% as singletons. Each contributor possessed a minimum of one pre-ART and a minimum of two post-ART PBMC samples. This sample was included in a study of long-term antiretroviral therapy in people with HIV. Study results and limitations: Diversity rose after ART but stayed below transplant donor controls.

Trimming removed 3 bases from V and 2 bases from J, with 5 bases in between. The CDR3 spans 13 residues. The germline CDR1 and CDR2 sequences are SQVTM and ANQGSEA. The receptor's source is a man in his forties with HIV. Sequencing was performed on unsorted PBMCs, taken about 2.5 years before starting antiretroviral therapy. The gene calls are TRBV29-1 and TRBJ2-6; the D is unclear. In DNA, the CDR3 is TGCAGCGTTGACTTCGCTGGGGCCAACGTCCTGACTTTC. This encodes CSVDFAGANVLTF.